This TCR beta chain was sequenced for a study of blood T cells in healthy people across ages. The V gene's germline CDR1 is MNHNY and CDR2 SVGAGI (reference sequence). The CDR3 length is 14 residues. Trimming took off 6 bases at V and 3 bases at J, with 12 bases between the two ends. It was approximately 10 milliliters of peripheral blood that were drawn from each donor. A second about 6 to 12 cycle PCR used barcoded and J-beta primers. Each cDNA molecule carried a tag from a template-switch adaptor that contained 12 random nucleotides. TCRdb analysed the 5' RACE reads with MiXCR anew, one entry per CDR3 protein. The sample holds about 800,000 distinct CDR3 sequences, 25% seen once. The sample was also reused in another study, on T cells of mothers and their children. That work contributes: It was observed that no persistent microchimeric T cell clones could be detected.

The source is a boy aged 5-17 years in good health. This rearrangement joins TRBV6-6 to TRBJ2-1; D is perhaps TRBD1 (6 bases). The material sequenced was blood. In nucleotides, the CDR3 is TGTGCCAGCAGGGGGGCGGACAGCTACAATGAGCAGTTCTTC. Its protein is CASRGADSYNEQFF.